These 29 T cell receptor beta chains came from one sample sequenced in a study of shared clonotypes between healthy human individuals. The protocol was immunoSEQ multiplex PCR, while the TCRdb copy is restricted to in-frame clones and leaves out a portion. Of roughly 1.5 million clones listed, nearly 99% are singletons. What was sequenced was naive CD4+ T cells sorted from blood. Regarding subset: CD45RA+ positively selected. These receptor sequences come from a man younger than 40 in good health.

The chain links TRBV5-4 to TRBJ2-1; no reliable D call. Germline assignment: CDR1 SGHNT and CDR2 YYREEE (reference sequence). There are 14 residues in the CDR3. Trimming took off 1 base at V and 5 bases at J, with 10 bases between the two ends. The chain's CDR3 is CASSLPQRNNEQFF. The CDR3 nucleotides are TGTGCCAGCAGCTTGCCCCAAAGAAACAATGAGCAGTTCTTC.

The V gene is TRBV2, the J gene TRBJ2-1; TRBD1 might be the D (6 bases). V lost 2 bases to trimming and J lost 3 bases, with 14 bases between them. The germline gives CDR1 SNHLY, CDR2 FYNNEI. This CDR3 contains 16 residues. For the CDR3, the DNA is TGTGCCAGCAGTGAACCCCCTGGGACACTCTACAATGAGCAGTTCTTC. Protein sequence: CASSEPPGTLYNEQFF.

The chain combines TRBV19 with TRBJ1-3; D call uncertain. Germline assignment: CDR1 LNHDA and CDR2 SQIVND (reference sequence). This CDR3 spans 17 amino acids. With 5 bases removed from V and 1 base from J, the gap between germline ends came to 18 bases. CDR3 sequence reads: CASSRTIFGVSGNTIYF. CDR3 sequence (DNA): TGTGCCAGTAGTCGGACGATCTTCGGGGTATCTGGAAACACCATATATTTT.

The table lists this clone with a count of one. The CDR3 region has the DNA TGTGCCAGAAGCTTGAGAGGTAATGGGGCGCCCCCAACTCTGGGGAATGAGCAGTTCTTC. Its translation is CARSLRGNGAPPTLGNEQFF. The V call is TRBV5-3, the J call TRBJ2-1; weak D call: TRBD1 (5 bases). TRBV5-3 is an ORF for which the function is uncertain. The CDR3 runs 20 residues. V lost 1 base and J 7 bases, leaving 30 bases between the germline ends.

The chain joins TRBV27 to TRBJ1-1, with D possibly being TRBD1 (5 bases). V was clipped by 5 bases and J by 4 bases, with 17 bases between them. CDR3 length: 15 amino acids. Germline V gene data show CDR1 as MNHEY and CDR2 as SMNVEV (reference sequence). In DNA, the CDR3 is TGTGCCAGCAGTCCGCAGAAGGGGTCAGCCACTGAAGCTTTCTTT. Amino acid sequence: CASSPQKGSATEAFF.

The chain employs TRBV4-1 and TRBJ2-7; 9 nucleotides align to TRBD1. Trimming cost V 9 bases and J 2 bases; bases outside gene matches: 17. The CDR3 spans 17 residues. Per germline, CDR1 MGHRA and CDR2 YSYEKL. The chain's CDR3 is CASNTFPPRDRAYEQYF. The CDR3 DNA reads as TGCGCCAGTAATACTTTCCCCCCCCGGGACAGGGCCTACGAGCAGTACTTC.

The gene calls are TRBV28 and TRBJ2-7; 14 bases align to TRBD2. This CDR3 has 16 residues. Per germline, CDR1 MDHEN and CDR2 SYDVKM. Unmatched junction bases numbered 6, after V lost 5 bases and J lost 3 bases. CDR3 nucleotide sequence: TGTGCCAGCAGTACGCCCGGGACTAGCGGGAGCTACGAGCAGTACTTC. Its translation: CASSTPGTSGSYEQYF.

The chain couples TRBV29-1 to TRBJ1-1; TRBD1 matches 7 bases. CDR1 and CDR2 from the germline V gene are SQVTM and ANQGSEA. The junction had 10 bases not matched to a gene; V was cut back by 7 bases and J by 5 bases. The length of the CDR3 is 13 residues. CDR3 sequence: CSAGDREGTEAFF. The DNA of the CDR3 is TGCAGCGCCGGTGACAGGGAGGGGACTGAAGCTTTCTTT.

This sequence joins TRBV6-5 and TRBJ2-7, with D unclear. Trimming cost V 0 bases and J 2 bases, with 14 bases left between them. The CDR3 spans 16 residues. CDR1 is MNHEY, CDR2 SVGAGI, per germline. CDR3 in amino acids: CASSYSRPGWAYEQYF. The CDR3 nucleotides read TGTGCCAGCAGTTACTCGAGGCCAGGTTGGGCCTACGAGCAGTACTTC.

The rearrangement joins TRBV2 to TRBJ2-1; no firm D call. Trimming stripped 10 bases from V and 3 bases from J, with 13 bases between. CDR3 size: 13 residues. Germline lookup yields CDR1 SNHLY and CDR2 FYNNEI. The CDR3 DNA follows: TGTGCCACCCGATGGGCTCGCTACAATGAGCAGTTCTTC. This encodes CATRWARYNEQFF.

The chain employs TRBV6-4 and TRBJ2-1; 10 nucleotides line up with TRBD2. This CDR3 is 13 amino acids long. V dropped 6 bases and J dropped 10; count of bases not matched to a gene: 6. Per the germline V gene, CDR1 is MRHNA and CDR2 is SNTAGT. The CDR3 DNA sequence: TGTGCCAGCAGCGCAAGCGGGAGGGGCGAGCAGTTCTTC. This gives the protein CASSASGRGEQFF.

The V call is TRBV25-1, the J call TRBJ2-3; D is ambiguous. CDR1 is MGHDK, CDR2 SYGVNS, per germline. Trimming shortened V by 6 bases and J by 7 bases, and 17 bases separated the two germline ends. The CDR3 has 14 residues. The CDR3 region is CASRSLTGTNTQYF. The DNA of the CDR3 is TGTGCCAGCAGATCGTTGACGGGCACTAATACGCAGTATTTT.

The V and J genes are TRBV7-9 and TRBJ2-7; D call uncertain. Germline assignment: CDR1 SEHNR and CDR2 FQNEAQ (reference sequence). Trimming removed 10 bases at V and 2 bases at J, with 18 bases between. The CDR3 length is 14 residues. The CDR3 loop is CATPPPGSPYEQYF. The CDR3 DNA reads TGTGCCACCCCACCTCCCGGCAGCCCCTACGAGCAGTACTTC.

The chain carries TRBV28 and TRBJ2-5; D is unclear. The CDR3 is 13 amino acids. V lost 3 bases, J lost 4 bases, and 9 bases lay in between. Germline V gene lookup returns CDR1 MDHEN and CDR2 SYDVKM. The CDR3 DNA sequence: TGTGCCAGCAGTTTCCGATCTCCAGAGACCCAGTACTTC. Its protein is CASSFRSPETQYF.

The chain couples TRBV7-9 to TRBJ1-1; no firm D call. This CDR3 spans 13 amino acids. The V end lost 2 bases, the J end lost 0 bases, and 4 bases lay between the germline ends. Germline loops: CDR1 SEHNR, CDR2 FQNEAQ (reference sequence). The CDR3 region has the DNA TGTGCCAGCAGCTTATTCATGAACACTGAAGCTTTCTTT. It specifies CASSLFMNTEAFF.

The chain recombines TRBV19 with TRBJ1-2; possible D gene TRBD1, 6 bases. Trimming removed 3 bases from V and 0 bases from J, with 11 bases in between. Per germline, CDR1 LNHDA and CDR2 SQIVND (reference sequence). CDR3 length: 15 residues. CDR3 coding DNA: TGTGCCAGTAGTATGGGACGACAGGCTAACTATGGCTACACCTTC. Translated, it gives CASSMGRQANYGYTF.

The chain uses TRBV7-3 and TRBJ1-2; unclear D gene. V shed 0 bases and J shed 4 bases, with 12 bases lying between them. Germline V gives CDR1 SGHTA, CDR2 FQGTGA. The CDR3 extends over 15 amino acids. In DNA, the CDR3 is TGTGCCAGCAGCTTAACCTCTCCCCCTTCCTATGGCTACACCTTC. Translation gives CASSLTSPPSYGYTF.

The genes are TRBV11-2 and TRBJ1-1; 10 bases map to TRBD1. This CDR3 comprises 17 residues. Germline CDR1 reads SGHAT; CDR2 reads FQNNGV. V gave up 6 bases and J gave up 3 bases; unmatched junction bases: 13. The CDR3 spells CASSIHGTGVPDTEAFF. The CDR3 DNA sequence: TGTGCCAGCAGTATCCACGGGACAGGGGTTCCCGACACTGAAGCTTTCTTT. The whole variable domain, remainder taken from reference TRBV11-2 and TRBJ1-1, is EAGVAQSPRYKIIEKRQSVAFWCNPISGHATLYWYQQILGQGPKLLIQFQNNGVVDDSQLPKDRFSAERLKGVDSTLKIQPAKLEDSAVYLCASSIHGTGVPDTEAFFGQGTRLTVV.

This chain connects TRBV10-3 to TRBJ1-2, with TRBD1 identical over 7 bases. CDR1 is ENHRY and CDR2 is SYGVKD in the germline V gene. The CDR3 is made up of 14 amino acids. With V trimmed by 5 bases and J by 3 bases, 6 bases remained unmatched. The CDR3 region has the DNA TGTGCCATCAGTCAGACAGGGCCTGACTATGGCTACACCTTC. Its protein product is CAISQTGPDYGYTF.

This chain links TRBV30 with TRBJ2-7; 9 nucleotides align to TRBD2. The CDR3 loop spans 15 amino acids. The J segment lost 4 bases and the V segment lost 3 bases, leaving 10 bases of the junction unmatched. The germline gives CDR1 GTSNPN, CDR2 SVGIG (reference sequence). The CDR3 bases are TGTGCCTGGAGGGGGACCGGGACTAGCATTTACGAGCAGTACTTC. Translating gives CAWRGTGTSIYEQYF.

The chain links TRBV10-3 to TRBJ1-4, with D perhaps matching TRBD1 (6 bases). Germline V gene sequence: CDR1 ENHRY, CDR2 SYGVKD. The CDR3 covers 14 residues. Trimming left V 2 bases short and J 7 bases short, with 11 bases between. The CDR3 protein is CAISEMGAGEKLFF. The CDR3 nucleotides read TGTGCCATCAGTGAGATGGGGGCGGGTGAAAAACTGTTTTTT.

V is TRBV11-2 and J is TRBJ2-7; D perhaps matches TRBD2 (5 bases). This CDR3 is built from 15 residues. Trimming took 3 bases from V and 2 from J, leaving 14 bases between them. The germline V gene encodes CDR1 SGHAT and CDR2 FQNNGV. The CDR3 protein is CASSFQLVTPYEQYF. CDR3 bases: TGTGCCAGCAGCTTCCAACTAGTTACCCCCTACGAGCAGTACTTC.

The genes are TRBV19 and TRBJ1-2; perhaps TRBD1 as D (5 bases). CDR3 length: 14 amino acids. Between the trimmed V and J ends, which lost 6 bases and 3 bases, there was a span of 14 bases. The germline V gene encodes CDR1 LNHDA and CDR2 SQIVND (reference sequence). The CDR3 nucleotides are TGTGCCAGTAGATTTCCAGGGAGACACTATGGCTACACCTTC. Residues: CASRFPGRHYGYTF.

This CDR3 is CASSLSVTGGRFNEQYF. DNA for the CDR3: TGCGCCAGCAGCTTGTCCGTAACCGGGGGGCGTTTCAACGAGCAGTACTTC. The rearrangement joins TRBV5-1 to TRBJ2-7, with a possible D match to TRBD2 (7 bases). The V gene's germline CDR1 is SGHRS and CDR2 YFSETQ. V was trimmed by 1 base and J by 5 bases, leaving 22 bases between them. CDR3 length: 17 residues.

CDR3 bases: TGTGCCAGCAGTTACATATCGCTAGACAATGAGCAGTTCTTC. Translation gives CASSYISLDNEQFF. The rearrangement joins TRBV6-6 to TRBJ2-1; no clear D gene. In germline, CDR1 is MNHNY, CDR2 SVGAGI (reference sequence). The V and J ends lost 2 bases and 5 bases respectively, with 10 bases between them. The CDR3 contains 14 residues.

This clone was counted a single time. The chain employs TRBV14 and TRBJ2-1, with 8 bases fitting TRBD1. Trimming removed 4 bases from V and 4 bases from J; junction bases left unmatched: 6. CDR1 and CDR2 from the germline V gene are SGHDN and FVKESK. This CDR3 is 15 amino acids long. The CDR3 DNA sequence: TGTGCCAGCAGCCCCGGGGACAGGCGTTACAATGAGCAGTTCTTC. This codes for CASSPGDRRYNEQFF.

The chain employs TRBV18 and TRBJ1-1; D is perhaps TRBD1 (5 bases). Germline values: CDR1 KGHSH, CDR2 LQKENI. Deletions cut 3 bases from V and 1 base from J, with 24 bases between. There are 19 residues in the CDR3. The chain's CDR3 is CASSPRSNLAGHPNTEAFF. CDR3 DNA sequence: TGTGCCAGCTCACCGCGCTCGAACCTAGCAGGACATCCGAACACTGAAGCTTTCTTT.

This clone came up once. V is TRBV13 and J is TRBJ2-1; D unclear. This CDR3 spans 12 amino acids. Trimming removed 4 bases at V and 4 bases at J, with 5 bases between. In germline, CDR1 is PRHDT, CDR2 FYEKMQ (reference sequence). CDR3 sequence: CASSSLYNEQFF. The CDR3 DNA sequence: TGTGCCAGCAGCTCACTATACAATGAGCAGTTCTTC. The variable domain in full, with the rest retrieved from reference TRBV13 and TRBJ2-1, is AAGVIQSPRHLIKEKRETATLKCYPIPRHDTVYWYQQGPGQDPQFLISFYEKMQSDKGSIPDRFSAQQFSDYHSELNMSSLELGDSALYFCASSSLYNEQFFGPGTRLTVL.

This chain connects TRBV11-3 to TRBJ2-3, with D hard to call. The CDR3 sequence is 13 residues long. The germline V and J ends were trimmed by 4 bases and 6 bases, with 11 bases remaining between them. CDR1 and CDR2 from the germline V gene are SGHNT and YENEEA. CDR3 region: CASSSPVTDTQYF. The CDR3 region has the DNA TGTGCCAGCAGCTCACCTGTGACGGATACGCAGTATTTT.